The 6 T cell receptor beta chains presented below share a single source sample, sequenced in a study of CD8 T cells in Susac syndrome. Random hexamers were used to reverse transcribe an amount of about 0.45 to 1 ug RNA. TCRdb called the immunoSEQ multiplex PCR reads again in MiXCR, with one record for every CDR3 protein. This table holds under 150,000 distinct CDR3 sequences, roughly 94% found once. Sequenced sample: CD4+ T cells from PBMCs. The origin of the receptors is a human donor with Susac syndrome.

The chain employs TRBV7-2 and TRBJ2-5, with no clear D. V gave up 2 bases and J gave up 5 bases, with 6 bases separating them. CDR3 size: 12 residues. The germline gives CDR1 SGHTA, CDR2 FQGNSA. CDR3 amino acids: CASSLRLETQYF. CDR3 nucleotides: TGTGCCAGCAGCTTACGTTTGGAGACCCAGTACTTC. The whole variable domain, filled in from reference TRBV7-2 and TRBJ2-5, reads GAGVSQSPSNKVTEKGKDVELRCDPISGHTALYWYRQSLGQGLEFLIYFQGNSAPDKSGLPSDRFSAERTGGSVSTLTIQRTQQEDSAVYLCASSLRLETQYFGPGTRLLVL.

The CDR3 DNA reads TGTGCCTGGACCCCGGTAGATACGCAGTATTTT. Its protein product is CAWTPVDTQYF. The chain combines TRBV30 with TRBJ2-3; the D is unclear. Germline V gene sequence: CDR1 GTSNPN, CDR2 SVGIG (reference sequence). The CDR3 has 11 residues. V was trimmed by 4 bases and J by 5 bases, leaving 7 bases between them.

The V call is TRBV29-1, the J call TRBJ2-1; D might be TRBD1 (6 bases). The germline CDR1 and CDR2 sequences are SQVTM and ANQGSEA. Between the trimmed V and J ends, which lost 7 bases and 8 bases, there was a span of 15 bases. There are 12 residues in the CDR3. As DNA, the CDR3 is TGCAGCGCCAAGGGGGTCGGGCATGAGCAGTTCTTC. It yields the protein CSAKGVGHEQFF.

The rearrangement links TRBV25-1 to TRBJ2-2; unclear D gene. V gave up 3 bases and J gave up 3 bases, with 8 bases separating them. Per the germline V gene, CDR1 is MGHDK and CDR2 is SYGVNS. The CDR3 totals 14 residues. The CDR3 reads CASSDTVYTGELFF. The CDR3, as DNA: TGTGCCAGCAGTGATACAGTCTACACCGGGGAGCTGTTTTTT.

The chain recombines TRBV12-3 or TRBV12-4 with TRBJ1-2, with unresolved D. CDR3 size: 15 residues. Trimming pared 5 bases from V and 3 bases from J, leaving 16 bases between. Here the CDR3 reads CASSALRSSYYGYTF. Here the CDR3 DNA reads TGTGCCAGCAGTGCCCTCCGGTCATCTTACTATGGCTACACCTTC.

The V gene is TRBV30, the J gene TRBJ1-2; 8 nucleotides line up with TRBD1. There are 16 residues in the CDR3. Per germline, CDR1 GTSNPN and CDR2 SVGIG (reference sequence). V shed 5 bases, J shed 4 bases, and the junction held 15 bases outside the gene matches. The CDR3 loop reads CAWRRTGNPSGYGYTF. Written as DNA, the CDR3 is TGTGCCTGGCGCCGGACAGGGAACCCCTCGGGCTATGGCTACACCTTC.